The clone carrying this T cell receptor (beta chain) was detected many times. The TCR beta CDR3 regions underwent amplification using RNA transcripts as the source. HTBI primers were the set used in a first-round RT-PCR of the TCR CDR3. TCRdb called the multiplex PCR reads again in MiXCR, with one record for every CDR3 protein. The sample consists of around 500,000 distinct CDR3 sequences, about 14% of them appearing once. The sample comes from a study of T cells in Graves' hyperthyroidism and ophthalmopathy. There are 13 residues in the CDR3. Germline V CDR1 and CDR2: MNHNS, SASEGT. Deletions cut 5 bases from V and 1 base from J, with 8 bases between. Stable disease denoted Graves' hyperthyroidism without ophthalmopathy progression within 18 months.

This sequence joins TRBV6-1 and TRBJ1-1; D remains unclear. This clonotype was sampled from a woman aged 40 to 49 with Graves' hyperthyroidism. Sequenced sample: blood. The CDR3 bases are TGTGCCAGCAGTTACGGGAGGAACACTGAAGCTTTCTTT. It codes for CASSYGRNTEAFF.